Shown below are 11 T cell receptor beta chains from a single sample sequenced in a study of blood T cell repertoires in COVID-19 (dated by TCRdb to the early 2020s). The receptor library was made with the immunoSEQ multiplex PCR assay. TCRdb stores this immuneACCESS table with in-frame sequences only. Part of the clones is absent; in the studies checked, under half of the shortfall reflects unresolved V genes, and no reason is known for the rest. This sample is represented by around 140,000 clones; 65% to 85% of them were singletons. Approximately 2% of the sample lies in the top ten. Sequenced sample: peripheral blood. The receptors stem from a woman aged 55-69 years with acute or convalescent COVID-19.

This chain links TRBV9 with TRBJ2-4; D is undetermined. V was shortened by 3 bases and J by 2 bases, with 15 bases between the two germline ends. CDR3 size: 16 residues. Germline CDR1 reads SGDLS; CDR2 reads YYNGEE. DNA for the CDR3: TGTGCCAGCAGCGCCGCCGCCAAGAGTACCAAAAACATTCAGTACTTC. It translates to CASSAAAKSTKNIQYF.

This clone was picked up many times. This chain uses TRBV6-5 with TRBJ1-4; D perhaps matches TRBD1 (6 bases). The CDR3 loop spans 15 amino acids. Germline CDR1 MNHEY, CDR2 SVGAGI. Trimming took off 4 bases at V and 2 bases at J, with 11 bases between the two ends. DNA for the CDR3: TGTGCCAGCAGTTTTACGACAGGCACTAATGAAAAACTGTTTTTT. This encodes CASSFTTGTNEKLFF.

This clone has more than one count but fewer than ten. The chain couples TRBV11-2 to TRBJ2-1; TRBD2 might be the D (5 bases). V was trimmed by 2 bases and J by 5 bases, leaving 13 bases between them. Germline V gene data show CDR1 as SGHAT and CDR2 as FQNNGV. This CDR3 is 15 amino acids long. CDR3 residues: CASSLNFRGHNEQFF. The CDR3 DNA follows: TGTGCCAGCAGCTTAAACTTCCGAGGGCACAATGAGCAGTTCTTC.

The chain joins TRBV27 to TRBJ2-7, with TRBD1 matching over 8 bases. This CDR3 has 14 amino acids. With V trimmed by 9 bases and J by 5 bases, 12 bases remained unmatched. Germline V lookup: CDR1 MNHEY, CDR2 SMNVEV (reference sequence). The CDR3: CASKPGGAINEQYF. As DNA, the CDR3 is TGTGCCAGTAAACCAGGGGGCGCTATCAACGAGCAGTACTTC.

This clone has only a few counts. The chain joins TRBV29-1 to TRBJ2-2; the D gene is possibly TRBD2 (6 bases). The V gene lost 8 bases and the J gene lost 2 bases, with 12 bases spanning the gap. The CDR3 loop spans 13 amino acids. Germline V gene data show CDR1 as SQVTM and CDR2 as ANQGSEA. As DNA, the CDR3 is TGCAGCTATCGACTAGGAAACACCGGGGAGCTGTTTTTT. Protein: CSYRLGNTGELFF.

The V call is TRBV7-8, the J call TRBJ2-7, with D possibly being TRBD2 (5 bases). CDR1 and CDR2 from the germline V gene are SGHVS and FQNEAQ. The CDR3 totals 15 residues. Trimming stripped 1 base from V and 3 bases from J, with 13 bases between. The CDR3 loop reads CASSLEPGSFYEQYF. As DNA, the CDR3 is TGTGCCAGCAGCTTAGAACCGGGGAGCTTCTACGAGCAGTACTTC.

Only a few counts were recorded for this clone. This chain uses TRBV7-8 with TRBJ2-3, with D unclear. Germline loops: CDR1 SGHVS, CDR2 FQNEAQ. There are 15 residues in the CDR3. The ends were cut back, 1 base at V and 0 bases at J, with 8 bases in the middle. As DNA, the CDR3 is TGTGCCAGCAGCTTAGTAGCACATAGCACAGATACGCAGTATTTT. As protein: CASSLVAHSTDTQYF.

This clone was counted between two and nine times. This chain links TRBV12-5 with TRBJ2-7; 13 nucleotides agree with TRBD2. CDR1 and CDR2 (germline): LGHNT, FRNRAP. The CDR3 is 14 amino acids. V lost 6 bases and J lost 7; bases outside the gene matches: 6. The CDR3 is CASGLAGGLGEQYF. The CDR3 nucleotides are TGTGCTAGTGGACTAGCGGGAGGGCTGGGGGAGCAGTACTTC.

V gene TRBV12-3 or TRBV12-4 combines with J gene TRBJ2-3; D uncertain. The CDR3 is 12 residues long. The germline V and J ends were trimmed by 2 bases and 6 bases, with 6 bases remaining between them. The CDR3 DNA follows: TGTGCCAGCAGTTTAAGCCCCGATACGCAGTATTTT. The encoded protein is CASSLSPDTQYF.

The chain carries TRBV10-3 and TRBJ2-2; perhaps TRBD1 as D (7 bases). The CDR3 has 14 residues. V was clipped by 8 bases and J by 4 bases, with 14 bases between them. CDR1 is ENHRY and CDR2 is SYGVKD in the germline V gene. CDR3 sequence reads: CAIPRQGGTGELFF. The CDR3, as DNA: TGTGCCATCCCCCGACAGGGAGGCACCGGGGAGCTGTTTTTT.

This clone has just a few counts. CDR3 residues: CASSIDSGSSYNEQFF. The CDR3, as DNA: TGTGCCAGTAGTATAGATAGCGGGAGCTCCTACAATGAGCAGTTCTTC. The genes are TRBV19 and TRBJ2-1, with TRBD2 matching over 9 bases. After removal of 0 bases from V and 0 bases from J, the junction contained 0 bases not matched to a gene. The CDR3 runs to 16 residues. Germline-derived CDR1 and CDR2 are LNHDA and SQIVND (reference sequence).